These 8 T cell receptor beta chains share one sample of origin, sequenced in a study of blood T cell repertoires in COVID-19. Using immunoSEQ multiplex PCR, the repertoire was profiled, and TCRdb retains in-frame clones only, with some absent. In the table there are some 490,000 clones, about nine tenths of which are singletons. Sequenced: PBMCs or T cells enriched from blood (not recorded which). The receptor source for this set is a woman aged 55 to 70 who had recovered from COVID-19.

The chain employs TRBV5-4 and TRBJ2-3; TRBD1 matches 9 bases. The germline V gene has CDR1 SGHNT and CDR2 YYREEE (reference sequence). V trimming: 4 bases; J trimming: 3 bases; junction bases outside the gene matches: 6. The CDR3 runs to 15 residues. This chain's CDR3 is CASSLRDRETDTQYF. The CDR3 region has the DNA TGTGCCAGCAGCCTCCGGGACAGGGAGACAGATACGCAGTATTTT.

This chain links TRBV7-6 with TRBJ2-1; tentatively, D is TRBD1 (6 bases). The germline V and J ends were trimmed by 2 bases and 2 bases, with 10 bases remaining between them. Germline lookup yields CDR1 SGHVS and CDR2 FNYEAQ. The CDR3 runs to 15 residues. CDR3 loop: CASSLTGPPYNEQFF. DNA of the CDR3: TGTGCCAGCAGCTTAACAGGGCCCCCCTACAATGAGCAGTTCTTC.

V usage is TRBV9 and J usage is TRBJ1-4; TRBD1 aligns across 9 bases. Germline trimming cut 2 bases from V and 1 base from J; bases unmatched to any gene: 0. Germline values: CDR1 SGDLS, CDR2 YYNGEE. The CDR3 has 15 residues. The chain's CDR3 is CASSVDRGTNEKLFF. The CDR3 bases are TGTGCCAGCAGCGTGGACAGGGGAACTAATGAAAAACTGTTTTTT.

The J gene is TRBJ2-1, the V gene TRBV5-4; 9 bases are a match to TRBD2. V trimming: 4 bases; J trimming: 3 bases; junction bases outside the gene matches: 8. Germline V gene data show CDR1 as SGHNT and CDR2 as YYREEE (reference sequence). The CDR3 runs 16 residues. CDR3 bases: TGTGCCAGCAGCACTTATAGCGGGGGAATCTACAATGAGCAGTTCTTC. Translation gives CASSTYSGGIYNEQFF.

CDR3 protein: CASAPGYTEAFF. The CDR3 DNA reads TGTGCCAGCGCTCCGGGGTACACTGAAGCTTTCTTT. The chain recombines TRBV11-3 with TRBJ1-1; no firm D call. Germline V gene sequence: CDR1 SGHNT, CDR2 YENEEA. The CDR3 extends over 12 amino acids. The V end lost 8 bases, the J end lost 3 bases, and 10 bases lay between the germline ends.

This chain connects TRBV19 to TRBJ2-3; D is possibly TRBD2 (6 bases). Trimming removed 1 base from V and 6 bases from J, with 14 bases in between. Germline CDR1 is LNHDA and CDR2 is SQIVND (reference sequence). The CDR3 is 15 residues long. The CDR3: CASSIGGLPADTQYF. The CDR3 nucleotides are TGTGCCAGTAGTATAGGGGGACTCCCGGCGGATACGCAGTATTTT. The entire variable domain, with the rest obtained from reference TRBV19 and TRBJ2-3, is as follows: DGGITQSPKYLFRKEGQNVTLSCEQNLNHDAMYWYRQDPGQGLRLIYYSQIVNDFQKGDIAEGYSVSREKKESFPLTVTSAQKNPTAFYLCASSIGGLPADTQYFGPGTRLTVL.

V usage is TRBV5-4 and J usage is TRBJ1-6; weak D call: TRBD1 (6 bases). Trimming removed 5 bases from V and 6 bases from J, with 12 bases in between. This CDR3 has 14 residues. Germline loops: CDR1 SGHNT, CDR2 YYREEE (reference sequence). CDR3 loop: CASRLQGFNSPLHF. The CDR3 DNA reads TGTGCCAGCAGACTACAGGGTTTTAATTCACCCCTCCACTTT. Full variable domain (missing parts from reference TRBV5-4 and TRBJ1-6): ETGVTQSPTHLIKTRGQQVTLRCSSQSGHNTVSWYQQALGQGPQFIFQYYREEENGRGNFPPRFSGLQFPNYSSELNVNALELDDSALYLCASRLQGFNSPLHFGNGTRLTVT.

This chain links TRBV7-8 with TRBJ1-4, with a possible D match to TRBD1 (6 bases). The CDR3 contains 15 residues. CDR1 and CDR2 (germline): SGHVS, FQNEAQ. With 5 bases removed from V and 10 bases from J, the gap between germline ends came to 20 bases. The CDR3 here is CASSDYRVLDPKLFF. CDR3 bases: TGTGCCAGCAGCGACTACAGGGTGTTAGACCCAAAACTGTTTTTT.